The 24 T cell receptor beta chains below come from one sample, sequenced in a study of shared clonotypes between healthy human individuals. The protocol was immunoSEQ multiplex PCR, while the TCRdb copy is restricted to in-frame clones and leaves out a portion. The sample consists of about half a million clones, more than 65% of them appearing once. The sample was PBMCs. The receptor source for this set is a woman aged 40-49 years in good health. Some clones in this sample may be carry-over from other donors' samples.

The V gene is TRBV11-1, the J gene TRBJ1-3; perhaps TRBD1 as D (5 bases). Germline CDR1 reads SGHAT; CDR2 reads FQDESV (reference sequence). V was pared by 4 bases and J by 0 bases, with 10 bases between. There are 15 residues in the CDR3. The CDR3 DNA is TGTGCCAGCAGCTCGGACGGACACTCTGGAAACACCATATATTTT. It specifies CASSSDGHSGNTIYF.

Comments on this clone: A read error is the likely source, as a far larger clone sits one nucleotide away. The same CDR3 arises from other DNA sequences in this sample as well. The chain uses TRBV2 and TRBJ1-4; TRBD1 might be the D (5 bases). Looked up from germline, CDR1 is SNHLY and CDR2 is FYNNEI. CDR3 size: 13 residues. CDR3 nucleotides: TGTGCAAGCAGTGAAGGTGACAGTCAAAAACTGTTTTTT. Its protein is CASSEGDSQKLFF.

The chain carries TRBV7-8 and TRBJ1-5; weak D call: TRBD1 (5 bases). Between the trimmed V and J ends, which lost 5 bases and 7 bases, there was a span of 21 bases. The germline gives CDR1 SGHVS, CDR2 FQNEAQ. This CDR3 comprises 16 residues. The CDR3 is CASSLNGMGGQQPQHF. CDR3 coding DNA: TGTGCCAGCAGCCTAAACGGTATGGGGGGTCAACAGCCCCAGCATTTT.

This clone is a singleton in its sample. This CDR3 is also generated by other DNA sequences in the sample. The chain links TRBV14 to TRBJ1-1, with D possibly being TRBD1 (5 bases). Per germline, CDR1 SGHDN and CDR2 FVKESK. CDR3 size: 16 residues. With 0 bases removed from V and 0 bases from J, the gap between germline ends came to 11 bases. The CDR3 region is CASSQDLGVMNTEAFF. CDR3 DNA: TGTGCCAGCAGCCAAGATTTAGGGGTAATGAACACTGAAGCTTTCTTT.

This chain uses TRBV10-1 with TRBJ2-7; D could derive from TRBD1 or TRBD2 (5 bases each). CDR1 is WNHNN and CDR2 is SYGVQD in the germline V gene (reference sequence). V lost 1 base and J lost 6, with 16 bases in between. The CDR3 totals 15 residues. The CDR3 bases are TGCGCCAGCAGTGAGTACCGGGGTCAGGGCGGCGAGCAGTACTTC. Translated, it gives CASSEYRGQGGEQYF.

The rearrangement uses TRBV7-9 and TRBJ1-2, with 9 bases aligning to TRBD1. Germline CDR1 SEHNR, CDR2 FQNEAQ (reference sequence). Trimming cost V 5 bases and J 6 bases; bases outside gene matches: 4. This CDR3 has 13 amino acids. CDR3 loop: CASSPGTGNGYTF. CDR3 coding DNA: TGTGCCAGCAGCCCCGGGACAGGGAATGGCTACACCTTC. Full variable domain (rest looked up from reference TRBV7-9 and TRBJ1-2): DTGVSQNPRHKITKRGQNVTFRCDPISEHNRLYWYRQTLGQGPEFLTYFQNEAQLEKSRLLSDRFSAERPKGSFSTLEIQRTEQGDSAMYLCASSPGTGNGYTFGSGTRLTVV.

A remark on this clone: The likely explanation is a read error, given a far larger clone one base away. Other DNA variants within this sample encode the same CDR3. The gene calls are TRBV18 and TRBJ2-6, with D possibly being TRBD1 (5 bases). Germline V CDR1 and CDR2: KGHSH, LQKENI. The CDR3 is 15 amino acids. This chain's CDR3 is CASSPEFSGANVLTF. The CDR3 nucleotides read TGTGCCAGCTCACCAGAGTTCTCTGGGGCCAACGTACTGACTTTC.

The CDR3 nucleotides read TGTGCCATCAGTGGAGGGGGAACCGGATACAATGAGCAGTTCTTC. Its protein product is CAISGGGTGYNEQFF. The rearrangement links TRBV10-3 to TRBJ2-1, with D tentatively TRBD1 (6 bases). The germline gives CDR1 ENHRY, CDR2 SYGVKD. Trimming cost V 4 bases and J 4 bases, with 14 bases left between them. There are 15 residues in the CDR3.

About this clone: It is likely a read error: a sequence one base away is far more abundant. Other DNA sequences of this sample code for an identical CDR3. The chain recombines TRBV28 with TRBJ1-2, with unresolved D. The CDR3 contains 12 residues. Germline V CDR1 and CDR2: MDHEN, SYDVKM. Trimming removed 8 bases at V and 8 bases at J, with 15 bases between. The chain's CDR3 is CASAPGMAGYTF. For the CDR3, the DNA is TGTGCCAGCGCTCCGGGCATGGCGGGCTACACCTTC.

The gene calls are TRBV28 and TRBJ2-1; D unresolved. Germline V lookup: CDR1 MDHEN, CDR2 SYDVKM. This CDR3 region has 11 residues. V gave up 3 bases and J gave up 7 bases, with 4 bases separating them. The CDR3 protein is CASSFWNEQFF. The CDR3 nucleotides are TGTGCCAGCAGTTTCTGGAATGAGCAGTTCTTC. Combining the CDR3 with reference TRBV28 and TRBJ2-1 gives the whole variable domain DVKVTQSSRYLVKRTGEKVFLECVQDMDHENMFWYRQDPGLGLRLIYFSYDVKMKEKGDIPEGYSVSREKKERFSLILESASTNQTSMYLCASSFWNEQFFGPGTRLTVL.

The chain carries TRBV10-3 and TRBJ2-3, with 8 bases identical to TRBD2. V gave up 2 bases and J gave up 1 base; unmatched junction bases: 11. Germline V CDR1 and CDR2: ENHRY, SYGVKD. This CDR3 is 18 amino acids long. The CDR3 loop is CAISEGIAGKSGTDTQYF. DNA for the CDR3: TGTGCCATCAGTGAGGGCATAGCGGGAAAGTCGGGCACAGATACGCAGTATTTT.

Concerning this clone itself: The same CDR3 is also encoded by other DNA sequences in this sample. The V call is TRBV5-4, the J call TRBJ2-1; D might be TRBD2 (5 bases). The CDR3 is made up of 13 amino acids. V lost 0 bases and J 7 bases, leaving 8 bases between the germline ends. Germline V lookup: CDR1 SGHNT, CDR2 YYREEE (reference sequence). CDR3 protein: CASSLAGVNEQFF. The CDR3 DNA is TGTGCCAGCAGCTTGGCCGGGGTGAATGAGCAGTTCTTC.

The V call is TRBV6-4, the J call TRBJ1-2; 7 bases align to TRBD1. CDR3 length: 14 amino acids. Losses at the gene ends were 4 bases for V and 0 bases for J; bases not matched to a gene: 2. Germline-derived CDR1 and CDR2 are MRHNA and SNTAGT. DNA of the CDR3: TGTGCCAGCAGTGTCCAGGGGGCTAACTATGGCTACACCTTC. Translating it yields CASSVQGANYGYTF.

This clone was detected once. The V gene is TRBV4-1, the J gene TRBJ2-3; D is uncertain. Looked up from germline, CDR1 is MGHRA and CDR2 is YSYEKL. The ends were cut back, 4 bases at V and 4 bases at J, with 18 bases in the middle. The CDR3 runs 16 residues. The CDR3 sequence: CASSRESRMFADTQYF. DNA for the CDR3: TGCGCCAGCAGCCGAGAGAGCCGGATGTTCGCAGATACGCAGTATTTT.

The genes are TRBV5-4 and TRBJ2-1; D gene unclear. Trimming took 7 bases from V and 7 from J, leaving 21 bases between them. Looked up from germline, CDR1 is SGHNT and CDR2 is YYREEE (reference sequence). The CDR3 has 15 residues. CDR3 sequence: CASGPVGATVNEQFF. The CDR3 nucleotides are TGTGCCAGCGGCCCGGTAGGCGCGACGGTGAATGAGCAGTTCTTC.

Comments on this clone: A read error is likely here: a far larger clone is one base away. The chain recombines TRBV29-1 with TRBJ2-7; D remains unclear. Germline V CDR1 and CDR2: SQVTM, ANQGSEA. Trimming stripped 5 bases from V and 3 bases from J, with 14 bases between. The CDR3 has 13 residues. Here the CDR3 DNA reads TGCAGCGTTCGCGAACGTGGGGACTACGAGCAGTACTTC. Its translation is CSVRERGDYEQYF.

The chain recombines TRBV19 with TRBJ2-1; D possibly corresponds to TRBD2 (5 bases). In germline, CDR1 is LNHDA, CDR2 SQIVND (reference sequence). CDR3 length: 15 amino acids. Trimming pared 6 bases from V and 0 bases from J, leaving 12 bases between. CDR3 DNA sequence: TGTGCCAGTAGAAGGGCGGGTATCTCCTACAATGAGCAGTTCTTC. It encodes CASRRAGISYNEQFF.

The J gene is TRBJ1-2, the V gene TRBV2; D is unclear. The CDR3 length is 16 residues. CDR1 and CDR2 (germline): SNHLY, FYNNEI. V was cut by 6 bases and J by 0 bases, with 17 bases left in between. Here the CDR3 DNA reads TGTGCCAGCAGCCAAAACGGAGGATCAGCTAACTATGGCTACACCTTC. Amino acid sequence: CASSQNGGSANYGYTF.

The rearrangement uses TRBV6-1 and TRBJ1-5; no definite D call. CDR3 length: 15 amino acids. Germline V gene sequence: CDR1 MNHNS, CDR2 SASEGT. The V end lost 0 bases, the J end lost 4 bases, and 10 bases lay between the germline ends. This CDR3 reads CASSEASGGNQPQHF. As DNA, the CDR3 is TGTGCCAGCAGTGAAGCTTCAGGCGGGAATCAGCCCCAGCATTTT.

This chain links TRBV7-3 with TRBJ1-1, with a possible D match to TRBD1 (5 bases). This CDR3 comprises 15 residues. Germline V CDR1 and CDR2: SGHTA, FQGTGA. The V end was cut by 0 bases, the J end by 5 bases, with 13 bases between. The CDR3 region has the DNA TGTGCCAGCAGCTTAACGGGGGAGATAGCAACTGAAGCTTTCTTT. Translation gives CASSLTGEIATEAFF.

As regards this clone: A much larger clone sits a single nucleotide away, making a read error possible. The J gene is TRBJ2-2, the V gene TRBV19, with D perhaps TRBD1 or TRBD2 (6 bases each). V was shortened by 9 bases and J by 1 base, with 27 bases between the two germline ends. Germline V CDR1 and CDR2: LNHDA, SQIVND (reference sequence). CDR3 length: 19 amino acids. The DNA of the CDR3 is TGTGCCAGCCAGATAGGGCCCTATGGGGGGCGGGAGAACACCGGGGAGCTGTTTTTT. Translation: CASQIGPYGGRENTGELFF.

The V call is TRBV12-5, the J call TRBJ1-1, with 8 positions matching TRBD1. Germline V lookup: CDR1 LGHNT, CDR2 FRNRAP. J lost 7 bases, V lost 4 bases, and 5 bases had no gene match. This CDR3 is 13 amino acids long. For the CDR3, the DNA is TGTGCTAGTGGTTCGTCAGGGGGCATTGAAGCTTTCTTT. It encodes CASGSSGGIEAFF.

Note on this clone: A far larger clone is off by one base, so a read error is likely. Other DNA sequences in this specimen translate into the identical CDR3. This rearrangement joins TRBV15 to TRBJ1-1; no clear D gene. This CDR3 region has 13 residues. The V end lost 3 bases, the J end lost 2 bases, and 7 bases lay between the germline ends. Germline CDR1 reads LNHNV; CDR2 reads YYDKDF (reference sequence). CDR3 sequence reads: CATSRAPNTEAFF. CDR3 DNA sequence: TGTGCCACCAGCAGGGCGCCTAACACTGAAGCTTTCTTT.

The V gene is TRBV7-2, the J gene TRBJ2-2, with 9 bases that match TRBD2. After removal of 6 bases from V and 6 bases from J, the junction contained 8 bases not matched to a gene. Germline V CDR1 and CDR2: SGHTA, FQGNSA. CDR3 length equals 15 residues. The DNA for the CDR3 is TGTGCCAGCAGTCGGGGACTAGCATTGGCCGGGGAGCTGTTTTTT. This translates into CASSRGLALAGELFF.